This T cell receptor (beta chain) is from a study of OX40 agonist ivuxolimab in advanced cancers. Regarding the complete study: Ivuxolimab was an agonistic, fully human IgG2 monoclonal antibody directed against OX40 (CD134), a costimulatory receptor. Partial responses occurred in three dose-escalation patients, of whom one had hepatocellular carcinoma and two had cutaneous melanoma. Intravenous ivuxolimab was administered to patients every 2 weeks at six dose levels: 0.01, 0.1, 0.3, 1.5, 3 and 10 mg/kg. The paper describes the monotherapy dose-escalation part (N of about 47 patients) of the phase I trial of ivuxolimab. Patients were allowed to have had prior anti-PD-1, anti-PD-L1 or anti-CTLA-4 therapy, and approximately 39% of the dose-escalation patients had been treated with checkpoint inhibitors. The dose-escalation cohort was 82.7% male with a mean age of 60 years, ranging from roughly 23 to 90. Peripheral TCRbeta sequencing aimed to test whether ivuxolimab altered TCR sequence diversity and caused clonal T-cell expansion. Of the roughly 52 dose-escalation patients, hepatocellular carcinoma was present in around 19, melanoma in approximately 15, renal cell carcinoma in 9 and head and neck cancer in 9.

Genomic DNA was isolated from the sorted cells so that the TCRbeta CDR3 region could be sequenced. The immunoSEQ Assay was used for sequencing of TCRbeta CDR3 regions. The table was pulled from immuneACCESS by TCRdb, which kept in-frame rearrangements only. Such tables lose some clones; where checked, under half of the loss comes from unresolved V genes, and the rest has no known cause. The sample table records about 55,000 clones; roughly three quarters of these occur just once. Of the sample, roughly 4% falls within the top ten clones. Via the germline V gene (reference sequence), CDR1 is LNHDA and CDR2 SQIVND. V was cut back by 5 bases and J by 3 bases, leaving a gap of 11 bases between them. Reading from cysteine to phenylalanine, the CDR3 counts 14 amino acids. The retained sequence is limited to the CDR3, 42 bases, with the frame set at the first base. The trial excluded patients who had a history of autoimmune disease or were on systemic immunosuppression. Peripheral blood for TCR sequencing was collected from all dose cohorts at baseline, on cycle 4 day 1, and on cycle 7 day 1. The samples were drawn from a first-in-human, open-label, multicenter phase I dose-escalation trial of ivuxolimab. Adults with locally advanced or metastatic melanoma, renal cell, hepatocellular, or head and neck squamous cell carcinoma were enrolled in the trial. Before TCR sequencing, CD4+ T cells and CD8+ T cells from peripheral blood were sorted into separate populations.

Overall study results and their limits: After ivuxolimab, more expanded clones were found on average in CD8+ T cells than in CD4+ T cells. The antigen specificity of the clonally expanded peripheral T cells was not determined. At doses from 0.1 to 3.0 mg/kg, clonal expansion was seen in both CD4+ and CD8+ blood T cells between baseline and week 6. Partial responders in the 0.1-3.0 mg/kg groups had among the lowest normalized peripheral clonal expansion, especially among CD8+ T cells. Low levels of normalized T-cell clonal expansion were also seen in some nonresponding patients.

As concerns this clone: Its antigen specificity is not known. No qualities accompany the bases; no much larger clone lies one base away.

The specimen comprised CD4+ or CD8+ T cells sorted from blood, sampled in a trial of the OX40 agonist ivuxolimab. The sequence joins TRBV19 to TRBJ2-1; the D gene is perhaps TRBD2, on 5 matching bases. This TCR came from an adult with an advanced solid tumor such as melanoma, head and neck, liver or kidney cancer. The DNA sequence reads TGTGCCAGTAGTCCCCGGACTGACTACAATGAGCAGTTCTTC. It translates to CASSPRTDYNEQFF. Joined to the reference TRBV19 and TRBJ2-1 proteins, this CDR3 gives the full variable domain: DGGITQSPKYLFRKEGQNVTLSCEQNLNHDAMYWYRQDPGQGLRLIYYSQIVNDFQKGDIAEGYSVSREKKESFPLTVTSAQKNPTAFYLCASSPRTDYNEQFFGPGTRLTVL.